What follows are 15 T cell receptor beta chains derived from one specimen sequenced in a study of response to subunit inactivated influenza vaccine (dated 2018 in TCRdb). The library was produced with RT-PCR. TCRdb names Illumina HiSeq 2500 as the instrument used. Using fastp at Q25 and MiXCR, TCRdb reprocessed the public reads and kept productive beta chains. Entries are consolidated by CDR3 protein sequence, retaining the most common genes and DNA. The sample contains roughly 500,000 distinct CDR3 sequences, roughly 25% of them found a single time. The ten most abundant clones make up approximately 2% of the sample. The source material was CD4+ T cells sorted from PBMCs, sampled 5 to 6 days after vaccination. These receptor sequences come from a man in his forties or fifties who received an inactivated influenza vaccine. Donor details come from another sample of the same person, matched by shared clones.

The chain uses TRBV6-1 and TRBJ2-3; 7 nucleotides line up with TRBD2. The junction had 18 bases not matched to a gene; V was cut back by 4 bases and J by 5 bases. The length of the CDR3 is 18 residues. Germline values: CDR1 MNHNS, CDR2 SASEGT. The CDR3 protein is CASSATSPSGGIRDTQYF. The DNA for the CDR3 is TGTGCCAGCAGTGCGACTAGCCCCTCCGGGGGTATTAGAGATACGCAGTATTTT.

The V and J genes are TRBV7-2 and TRBJ2-2; no definite D call. The CDR3 covers 14 residues. V shed 0 bases and J shed 9 bases, with 11 bases lying between them. CDR1 and CDR2 from the germline V gene are SGHTA and FQGNSA. DNA of the CDR3: TGTGCCAGCAGCTTAGCGGGCTCCTCTAGGGAGCTGTTTTTT. It codes for CASSLAGSSRELFF.

The chain combines TRBV28 with TRBJ1-6, with D unresolved. The germline V and J ends were trimmed by 5 bases and 6 bases, with 17 bases remaining between them. Germline V lookup: CDR1 MDHEN, CDR2 SYDVKM. The CDR3 is made up of 16 amino acids. CDR3 residues: CASSPTRGRSNSPLHF. CDR3 in DNA: TGTGCCAGCAGTCCTACGCGGGGTCGAAGTAATTCACCCCTCCACTTT.

CDR3 sequence reads: CASRTPGSSGNTIYF. CDR3 nucleotide sequence: TGTGCCAGCAGAACTCCGGGAAGCTCTGGAAACACCATATATTTT. This chain connects TRBV28 to TRBJ1-3; D is ambiguous. Germline V CDR1 and CDR2: MDHEN, SYDVKM. Trimming stripped 6 bases from V and 0 bases from J, with 12 bases between. The CDR3 is made up of 15 amino acids.

The chain recombines TRBV20-1 with TRBJ2-1; D call uncertain. CDR1 and CDR2 from the germline V gene are DFQATT and SNEGSKA (reference sequence). Trimming stripped 3 bases from V and 6 bases from J, with 12 bases between. The CDR3 has 13 amino acids. This chain's CDR3 is CSASKLTGNEQFF. CDR3 coding DNA: TGCAGTGCTAGCAAATTGACCGGCAATGAGCAGTTCTTC.

The table lists this clonotype with a few counts. This chain uses TRBV25-1 with TRBJ1-2; D unclear. The V gene lost 2 bases and the J gene lost 7 bases, with 8 bases spanning the gap. Germline loops: CDR1 MGHDK, CDR2 SYGVNS. This CDR3 spans 12 amino acids. The CDR3 DNA is TGTGCCAGCAGTGAACCGAGGGCTGGCTACACCTTC. Its translation is CASSEPRAGYTF.

The table lists this clonotype with a few counts. This rearrangement joins TRBV29-1 to TRBJ2-5; possible D gene TRBD1, 6 bases. Looked up from germline, CDR1 is SQVTM and CDR2 is ANQGSEA. The CDR3 is made up of 11 amino acids. Trimming took off 7 bases at V and 5 bases at J, with 11 bases between the two ends. The CDR3 protein is CSAARGETQYF. The CDR3 DNA is TGCAGCGCTGCAAGGGGGGAGACCCAGTACTTC.

This chain joins TRBV12-3 or TRBV12-4 and TRBJ1-1; TRBD1 agrees at 9 bases. The V gene end was trimmed by 7 bases and the J gene end by 8 bases; junction bases not matched to a gene: 8. The CDR3 spans 13 residues. CDR3 sequence reads: CASTNTGGLEAFF. The CDR3 nucleotides are TGTGCCAGCACCAATACAGGGGGCCTGGAAGCTTTCTTT.

This chain connects TRBV7-9 to TRBJ2-5; 9 bases are shared with TRBD1. The CDR3 contains 16 residues. Germline CDR1 reads SEHNR; CDR2 reads FQNEAQ (reference sequence). The V gene end was trimmed by 5 bases and the J gene end by 4 bases; junction bases not matched to a gene: 11. The CDR3 nucleotides are TGTGCCAGCAGCCTCAGACCGGGACAGGGACCAGAGACCCAGTACTTC. Protein product: CASSLRPGQGPETQYF.

This clonotype was detected a few times. The chain has TRBV10-2 and TRBJ1-2, with 12 nucleotides matching TRBD1. The CDR3 runs 14 residues. V was pared by 5 bases and J by 8 bases, with 6 bases of the junction left unmatched. The germline gives CDR1 WSHSY, CDR2 SAAADI. The CDR3 nucleotides read TGCGCCAGCAGTCGGGACAGGGGGCGTGAAGGCTACACCTTC. It codes for CASSRDRGREGYTF.

The rearrangement uses TRBV6-2 or TRBV6-3 and TRBJ2-1; 8 nucleotides align to TRBD2. The CDR3 is 15 residues long. The V and J ends lost 2 bases and 7 bases, in that order; junction bases with no gene match: 7. Germline V gene lookup returns CDR1 MNHEY and CDR2 SVGEGT. The CDR3 loop is CASSYRGGSWNEQFF. The CDR3 DNA follows: TGTGCCAGCAGTTACCGGGGGGGCTCTTGGAATGAGCAGTTCTTC.

This clonotype was counted only a few times. The genes are TRBV27 and TRBJ2-7; possible D gene TRBD1, 6 bases. Germline V gene data show CDR1 as MNHEY and CDR2 as SMNVEV (reference sequence). The CDR3 runs 13 residues. Trimming stripped 8 bases from V and 1 base from J, with 12 bases between. Written as DNA, the CDR3 is TGTGCCAGCCGGATGGACAGTTCCTACGAGCAGTACTTC. Its protein is CASRMDSSYEQYF.

V and J are TRBV11-2 and TRBJ2-7, with 9 bases aligning to TRBD1. Trimming took 4 bases from V and 4 from J; bases not matched to a gene: 8. This CDR3 is 15 amino acids long. Germline V gene sequence: CDR1 SGHAT, CDR2 FQNNGV. CDR3 in DNA: TGTGCCAGCAGCTACACGTACAGGGGGCGTTACGAGCAGTACTTC. Translation: CASSYTYRGRYEQYF.

The chain recombines TRBV5-1 with TRBJ2-5, with TRBD1 as a possible D gene (7 bases). The V end was cut by 7 bases, the J end by 13 bases, with 14 bases between. Germline-derived CDR1 and CDR2 are SGHRS and YFSETQ. The CDR3 is made up of 10 amino acids. As DNA, the CDR3 is TGCGCCAGCCCTCAGGGGGGCTGGTACTTC. This gives the protein CASPQGGWYF.

This clonotype was seen a few times. The gene calls are TRBV20-1 and TRBJ2-5, with 8 bases matching TRBD2. V was pared by 2 bases and J by 4 bases, with 12 bases of the junction left unmatched. Germline V gene sequence: CDR1 DFQATT, CDR2 SNEGSKA (reference sequence). The length of the CDR3 is 16 residues. The CDR3 loop is CSARPPGTSLSETQYF. DNA of the CDR3: TGCAGTGCTAGACCCCCAGGGACTAGTTTGTCAGAGACCCAGTACTTC.